One sample yielded the 18 T cell receptor beta chains listed below, sequenced in a study of control samples from healthy donors and cancer patients. Assay: immunoSEQ multiplex PCR; the TCRdb copy retains only in-frame clones and omits some. Seen here are approximately 230,000 clones, about 80% observed once, and the top ten hold 13%. The sequencing sample was made of PBMCs. The source of these receptors is a woman aged 55-70 years with lung cancer.

This clone was counted a single time. The chain is built from TRBV9 and TRBJ2-1; 8 positions match TRBD2. The CDR3 covers 16 residues. Germline assignment: CDR1 SGDLS and CDR2 YYNGEE. V dropped 0 bases and J dropped 7; count of bases not matched to a gene: 9. This CDR3 is CASSVVPAGVGNEQFF. The CDR3 nucleotides read TGTGCCAGCAGCGTAGTGCCAGCGGGAGTGGGGAATGAGCAGTTCTTC.

This chain links TRBV28 with TRBJ2-5, with 10 bases matching TRBD1. The V gene end was trimmed by 4 bases and the J gene end by 5 bases; junction bases not matched to a gene: 7. The CDR3 has 15 residues. The germline V gene has CDR1 MDHEN and CDR2 SYDVKM. Here the CDR3 DNA reads TGTGCCAGCAGTTGGCCGGGACAGGGGTTGGAGACCCAGTACTTC. Protein sequence: CASSWPGQGLETQYF. Looking up the rest from reference TRBV28 and TRBJ2-5 gives the full variable domain: DVKVTQSSRYLVKRTGEKVFLECVQDMDHENMFWYRQDPGLGLRLIYFSYDVKMKEKGDIPEGYSVSREKKERFSLILESASTNQTSMYLCASSWPGQGLETQYFGPGTRLLVL.

The J gene is TRBJ1-6, the V gene TRBV28; 9 bases are a match to TRBD1. Germline CDR1 MDHEN, CDR2 SYDVKM. CDR3 length: 15 amino acids. V trimming: 2 bases; J trimming: 7 bases; junction bases outside the gene matches: 3. CDR3 nucleotide sequence: TGTGCCAGCAGTTTACGGGGACAGGGAAATTCACCCCTCCACTTT. The encoded protein is CASSLRGQGNSPLHF.

On this clone itself: The sample contains more than one DNA sequence encoding this CDR3. The rearrangement links TRBV28 to TRBJ1-6; 11 nucleotides line up with TRBD1. V trimming: 3 bases; J trimming: 6 bases; junction bases outside the gene matches: 1. The CDR3 contains 15 residues. The germline gives CDR1 MDHEN, CDR2 SYDVKM. CDR3 in amino acids: CASSLGQGGNSPLHF. In nucleotides, the CDR3 is TGTGCCAGCAGTTTGGGACAGGGGGGTAATTCACCCCTCCACTTT.

This chain joins TRBV6-5 and TRBJ2-2; TRBD1 might be the D (6 bases). The CDR3 extends over 15 amino acids. Germline V lookup: CDR1 MNHEY, CDR2 SVGAGI. V lost 5 bases to trimming and J lost 0 bases, with 10 bases between them. CDR3 sequence reads: CASSLGHANTGELFF. CDR3 sequence (DNA): TGTGCCAGCAGTCTGGGACACGCGAACACCGGGGAGCTGTTTTTT.

The CDR3 nucleotides read TGCGCCAGCAGTGGAGCCGGGACAGAAACCTACGAGCAGTACTTC. Translating gives CASSGAGTETYEQYF. J is TRBJ2-7 and V is TRBV10-2, with TRBD1 identical over 7 bases. V lost 4 bases to trimming and J lost 2 bases; unmatched junction nucleotides: 8. Germline loops: CDR1 WSHSY, CDR2 SAAADI. The CDR3 covers 15 residues.

This clone was seen at least ten times. The DNA of the CDR3 is TGTGCCAGCTCACTGACAGAGAACACTGAAGCTTTCTTT. Amino acids: CASSLTENTEAFF. This chain joins TRBV18 and TRBJ1-1; tentative D call: TRBD1 (5 bases). Trimming shortened V by 4 bases and J by 1 base, and 7 bases separated the two germline ends. This CDR3 has 13 amino acids. CDR1 is KGHSH and CDR2 is LQKENI in the germline V gene.

This clone has just one count. V and J are TRBV6-1 and TRBJ2-7; D might be TRBD1 (6 bases). Trimming pared 4 bases from V and 7 bases from J, leaving 23 bases between. CDR1 and CDR2 from the germline V gene are MNHNS and SASEGT. There are 16 residues in the CDR3. This chain's CDR3 is CASSAQGGRGMGEQYF. The CDR3, as DNA: TGTGCCAGCAGTGCCCAAGGGGGACGGGGAATGGGGGAGCAGTACTTC.

This clone was counted a few times. This chain connects TRBV19 to TRBJ2-5, with 12 bases lining up with TRBD2. Germline lookup yields CDR1 LNHDA and CDR2 SQIVND (reference sequence). This CDR3 is built from 15 residues. The CDR3 is CANPLTSGRLETQYF. The CDR3 bases are TGTGCGAACCCCTTGACTAGCGGGAGATTGGAGACCCAGTACTTC.

The rearrangement uses TRBV19 and TRBJ2-1; tentative D call: TRBD1 (5 bases). Looked up from germline, CDR1 is LNHDA and CDR2 is SQIVND (reference sequence). Between the trimmed V and J ends, which lost 5 bases and 3 bases, there was a span of 14 bases. The CDR3 has 15 amino acids. The CDR3: CASSQGHAHYNEQFF. Here the CDR3 DNA reads TGTGCCAGTAGTCAGGGCCATGCTCACTACAATGAGCAGTTCTTC.

This chain links TRBV6-1 with TRBJ1-4; maybe TRBD1 (6 bases). The CDR3 is made up of 15 amino acids. Trimming removed 0 bases at V and 4 bases at J, with 9 bases between. CDR1 is MNHNS and CDR2 is SASEGT in the germline V gene. CDR3 nucleotide sequence: TGTGCCAGCAGTGAAGCCGACAGGCTTAATGAAAAACTGTTTTTT. This sequence encodes CASSEADRLNEKLFF.

The chain carries TRBV11-2 and TRBJ2-5; TRBD2 aligns across 11 bases. CDR1 is SGHAT, CDR2 FQNNGV, per germline. The CDR3 extends over 16 amino acids. The J segment lost 4 bases and the V segment lost 1 base, leaving 5 bases of the junction unmatched. Here the CDR3 reads CASSLGSGGAAETQYF. In DNA form, the CDR3 reads TGTGCCAGCAGCTTAGGTAGCGGGGGGGCTGCAGAGACCCAGTACTTC.

The V call is TRBV7-9, the J call TRBJ1-3; TRBD1 is a possible D gene (6 bases). The germline V and J ends were trimmed by 1 base and 9 bases, with 7 bases remaining between them. Germline V gene data show CDR1 as SEHNR and CDR2 as FQNEAQ (reference sequence). CDR3 length equals 12 residues. The chain's CDR3 is CASSLEGGTIYF. The CDR3 region has the DNA TGTGCCAGCAGCTTAGAAGGGGGCACCATATATTTT.

The genes are TRBV19 and TRBJ2-3; 11 bases are a match to TRBD2. This CDR3 comprises 17 residues. Per the germline V gene, CDR1 is LNHDA and CDR2 is SQIVND (reference sequence). Trimming removed 6 bases from V and 1 base from J; junction bases left unmatched: 9. CDR3 sequence: CASSRIAGGPRTDTQYF. In DNA, the CDR3 is TGTGCCAGTAGCCGGATAGCGGGAGGGCCGCGCACAGATACGCAGTATTTT.

V gene TRBV12-5 combines with J gene TRBJ1-5; the D is unclear. The germline CDR1 and CDR2 sequences are LGHNT and FRNRAP. Trimming took off 1 base at V and 4 bases at J, with 8 bases between the two ends. The CDR3 has 14 residues. CDR3 sequence: CASGLDRANQPQHF. CDR3 bases: TGTGCTAGTGGTTTGGACAGAGCTAATCAGCCCCAGCATTTT.

The genes are TRBV15 and TRBJ1-2, with 11 bases fitting TRBD1. Germline lookup yields CDR1 LNHNV and CDR2 YYDKDF (reference sequence). The CDR3 contains 14 residues. V shed 2 bases, J shed 8 bases, and the junction held 4 bases outside the gene matches. The CDR3 DNA is TGTGCCACCAGCAGAAAACGGACAGGGGGCGGCTACACCTTC. Its protein product is CATSRKRTGGGYTF.

The chain is built from TRBV7-9 and TRBJ2-2; D possibly corresponds to TRBD2 (6 bases). V shed 2 bases and J shed 5 bases, with 9 bases lying between them. The CDR3 extends over 14 amino acids. The germline CDR1 and CDR2 sequences are SEHNR and FQNEAQ (reference sequence). The chain's CDR3 is CASSLRGGTGELFF. Here the CDR3 DNA reads TGTGCCAGCAGCTTAAGGGGAGGAACCGGGGAGCTGTTTTTT.

This clone is a singleton in its sample. This CDR3 reads CASSQGLLVSGNTIYF. CDR3 DNA: TGTGCCAGCAGTCAGGGCCTTCTCGTCTCTGGAAACACCATATATTTT. The V and J genes are TRBV28 and TRBJ1-3, with D possibly TRBD1 on 5 matching bases. The CDR3 is 16 residues long. Trimming left V 5 bases short and J 0 bases short, with 14 bases between. In germline, CDR1 is MDHEN, CDR2 SYDVKM.